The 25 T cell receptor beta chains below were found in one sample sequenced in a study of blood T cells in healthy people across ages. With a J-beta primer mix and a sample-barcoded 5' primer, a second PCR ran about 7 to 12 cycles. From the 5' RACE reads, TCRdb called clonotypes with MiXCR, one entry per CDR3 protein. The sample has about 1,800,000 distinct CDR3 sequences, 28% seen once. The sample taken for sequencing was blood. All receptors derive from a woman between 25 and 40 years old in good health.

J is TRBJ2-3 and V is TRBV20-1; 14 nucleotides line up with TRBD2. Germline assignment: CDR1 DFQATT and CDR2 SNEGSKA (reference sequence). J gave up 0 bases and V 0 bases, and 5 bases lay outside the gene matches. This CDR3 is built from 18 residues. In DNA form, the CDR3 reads TGCAGTGCTAGAGACCGGAGACTAGCGGGGGGGAGCACAGATACGCAGTATTTT. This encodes CSARDRRLAGGSTDTQYF.

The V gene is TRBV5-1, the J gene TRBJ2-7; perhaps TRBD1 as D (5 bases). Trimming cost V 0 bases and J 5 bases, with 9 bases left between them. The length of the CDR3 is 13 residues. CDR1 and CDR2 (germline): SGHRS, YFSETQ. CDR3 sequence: CASSLGQFNEQYF. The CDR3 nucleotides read TGCGCCAGCAGCTTGGGACAGTTTAACGAGCAGTACTTC.

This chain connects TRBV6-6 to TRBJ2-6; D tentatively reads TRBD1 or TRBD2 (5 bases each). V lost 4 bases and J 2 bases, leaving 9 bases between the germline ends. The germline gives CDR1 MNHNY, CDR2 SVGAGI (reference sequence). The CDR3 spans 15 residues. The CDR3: CASSFGDPGANVLTF. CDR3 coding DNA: TGTGCCAGCAGTTTCGGGGACCCTGGGGCCAACGTCCTGACTTTC.

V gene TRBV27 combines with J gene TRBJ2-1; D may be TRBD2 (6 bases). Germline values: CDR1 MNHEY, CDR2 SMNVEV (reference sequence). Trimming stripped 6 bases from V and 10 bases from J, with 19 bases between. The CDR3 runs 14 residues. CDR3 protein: CASRLGGKPREQFF. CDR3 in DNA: TGTGCCAGCAGGTTAGGCGGGAAGCCCAGGGAGCAGTTCTTC.

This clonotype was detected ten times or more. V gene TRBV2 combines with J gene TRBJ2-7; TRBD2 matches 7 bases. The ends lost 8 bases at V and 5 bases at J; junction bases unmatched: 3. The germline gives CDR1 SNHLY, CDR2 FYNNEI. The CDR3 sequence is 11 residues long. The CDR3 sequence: CASGRGDEQYF. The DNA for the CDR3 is TGTGCCAGCGGGAGGGGCGACGAGCAGTACTTC.

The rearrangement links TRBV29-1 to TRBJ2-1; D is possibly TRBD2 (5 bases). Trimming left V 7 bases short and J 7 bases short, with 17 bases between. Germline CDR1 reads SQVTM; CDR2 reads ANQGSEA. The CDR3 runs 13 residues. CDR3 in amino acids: CSALVGVSNEQFF. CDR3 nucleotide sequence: TGCAGCGCTCTAGTGGGAGTCAGTAATGAGCAGTTCTTC.

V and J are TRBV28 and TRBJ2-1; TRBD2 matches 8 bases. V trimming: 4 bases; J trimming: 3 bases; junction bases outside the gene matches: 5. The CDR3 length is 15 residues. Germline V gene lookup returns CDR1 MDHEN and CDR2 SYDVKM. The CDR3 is CASSSRRGVYNEQFF. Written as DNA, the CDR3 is TGTGCCAGCAGTTCCCGGCGGGGGGTCTACAATGAGCAGTTCTTC.

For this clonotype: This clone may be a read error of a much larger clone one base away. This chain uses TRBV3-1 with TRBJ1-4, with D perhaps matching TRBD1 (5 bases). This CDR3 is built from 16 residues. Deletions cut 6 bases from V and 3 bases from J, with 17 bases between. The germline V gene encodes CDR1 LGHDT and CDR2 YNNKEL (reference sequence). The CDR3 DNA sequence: TGTGCCAGCAGAGCCCCGGTAGGGGCGGCTAATGAAAAACTGTTTTTT. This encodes CASRAPVGAANEKLFF.

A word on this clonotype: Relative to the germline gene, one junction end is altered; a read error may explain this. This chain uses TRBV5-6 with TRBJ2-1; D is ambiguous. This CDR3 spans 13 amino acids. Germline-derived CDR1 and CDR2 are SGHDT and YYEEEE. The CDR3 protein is CAGSFSHTNEQFF. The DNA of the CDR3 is TGTGCCGGCAGCTTTTCGCACACCAATGAGCAGTTCTTC.

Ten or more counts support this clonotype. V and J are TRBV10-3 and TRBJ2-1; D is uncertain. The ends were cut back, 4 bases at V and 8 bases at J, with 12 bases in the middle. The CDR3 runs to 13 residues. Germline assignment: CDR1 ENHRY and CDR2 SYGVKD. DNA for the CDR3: TGTGCCATCAGTGTTAAACTCCACCATGAGCAGTTCTTC. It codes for CAISVKLHHEQFF.

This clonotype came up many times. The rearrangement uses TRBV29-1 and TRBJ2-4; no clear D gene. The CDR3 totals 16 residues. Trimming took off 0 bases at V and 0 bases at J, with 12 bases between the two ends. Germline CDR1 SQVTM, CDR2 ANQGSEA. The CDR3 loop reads CSVEDLWWIAKNIQYF. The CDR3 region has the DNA TGCAGCGTTGAAGATCTTTGGTGGATAGCCAAAAACATTCAGTACTTC.

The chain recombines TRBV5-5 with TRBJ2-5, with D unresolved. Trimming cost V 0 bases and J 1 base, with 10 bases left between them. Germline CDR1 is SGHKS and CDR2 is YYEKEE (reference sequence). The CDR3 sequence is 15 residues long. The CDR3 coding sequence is TGTGCCAGCAGCTTGGGAGCGACAAGCCAAGAGACCCAGTACTTC. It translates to CASSLGATSQETQYF. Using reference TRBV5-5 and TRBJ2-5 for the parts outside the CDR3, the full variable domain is DAGVTQSPTHLIKTRGQQVTLRCSPISGHKSVSWYQQVLGQGPQFIFQYYEKEERGRGNFPDRFSARQFPNYSSELNVNALLLGDSALYLCASSLGATSQETQYFGPGTRLLVL.

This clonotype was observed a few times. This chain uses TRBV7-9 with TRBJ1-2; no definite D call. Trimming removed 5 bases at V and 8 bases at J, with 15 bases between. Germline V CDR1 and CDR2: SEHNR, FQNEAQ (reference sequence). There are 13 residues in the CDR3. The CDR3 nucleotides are TGTGCCAGCAGCCTGGACCACGCCTTAGGCTACACCTTC. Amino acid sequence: CASSLDHALGYTF.

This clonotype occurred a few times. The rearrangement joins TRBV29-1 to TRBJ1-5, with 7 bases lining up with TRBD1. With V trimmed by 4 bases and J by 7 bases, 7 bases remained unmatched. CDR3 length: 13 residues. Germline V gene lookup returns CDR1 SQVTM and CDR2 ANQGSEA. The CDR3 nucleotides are TGCAGCGTTGCAGGGGGGCTAGGGCAGCCCCAGCATTTT. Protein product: CSVAGGLGQPQHF.

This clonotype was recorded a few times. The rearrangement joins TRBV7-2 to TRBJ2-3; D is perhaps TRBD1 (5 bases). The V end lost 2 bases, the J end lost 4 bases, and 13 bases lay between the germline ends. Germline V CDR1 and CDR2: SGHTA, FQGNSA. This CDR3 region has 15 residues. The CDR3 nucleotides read TGTGCCAGCAGCTTATCGGCGGCAGGGCCAGATACGCAGTATTTT. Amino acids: CASSLSAAGPDTQYF.

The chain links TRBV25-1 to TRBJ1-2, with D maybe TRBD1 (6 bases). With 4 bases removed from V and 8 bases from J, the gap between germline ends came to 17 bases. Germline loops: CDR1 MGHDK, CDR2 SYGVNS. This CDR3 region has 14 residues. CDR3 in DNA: TGTGCCAGCAGTGCCTCAGGCGGGGGCAGGGGCTACACCTTC. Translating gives CASSASGGGRGYTF.

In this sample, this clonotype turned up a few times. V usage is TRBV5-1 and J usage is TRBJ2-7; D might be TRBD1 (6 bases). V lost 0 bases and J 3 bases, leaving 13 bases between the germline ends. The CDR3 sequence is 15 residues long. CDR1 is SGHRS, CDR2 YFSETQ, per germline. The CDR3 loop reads CASSLEKGGNYEQYF. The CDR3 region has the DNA TGCGCCAGCAGCTTGGAAAAAGGGGGAAACTACGAGCAGTACTTC.

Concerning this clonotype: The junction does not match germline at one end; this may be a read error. For the CDR3, the DNA is TGTGTCAGCAGTTACCGAGGACCAAGCGACAATGAGCAGTTCTTC. Translating gives CVSSYRGPSDNEQFF. The chain links TRBV6-2 or TRBV6-3 to TRBJ2-1; D is uncertain. The germline V gene encodes CDR1 MNHEY and CDR2 SVGEGT. This CDR3 region has 15 residues.

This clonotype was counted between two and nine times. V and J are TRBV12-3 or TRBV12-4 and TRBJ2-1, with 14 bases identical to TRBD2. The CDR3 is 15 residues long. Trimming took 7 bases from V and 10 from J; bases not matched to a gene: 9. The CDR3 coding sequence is TGTGCCAGCACTGGACTAGCGGGAGGAGGGCGAGAGCAGTTCTTC. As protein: CASTGLAGGGREQFF.

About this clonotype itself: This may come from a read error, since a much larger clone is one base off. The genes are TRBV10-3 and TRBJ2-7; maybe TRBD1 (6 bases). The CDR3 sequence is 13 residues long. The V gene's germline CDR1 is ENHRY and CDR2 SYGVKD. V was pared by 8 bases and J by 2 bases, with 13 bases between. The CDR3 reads CAIGRDTTYEQYF. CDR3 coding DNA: TGTGCCATCGGACGGGACACCACCTACGAGCAGTACTTC.

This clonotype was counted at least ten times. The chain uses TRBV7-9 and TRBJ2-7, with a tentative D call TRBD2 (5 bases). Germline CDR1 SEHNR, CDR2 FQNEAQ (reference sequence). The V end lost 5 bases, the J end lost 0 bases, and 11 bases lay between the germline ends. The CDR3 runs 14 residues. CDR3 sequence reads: CASSPGVLSYEQYF. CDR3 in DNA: TGTGCCAGCAGCCCCGGGGTTCTCTCCTACGAGCAGTACTTC.

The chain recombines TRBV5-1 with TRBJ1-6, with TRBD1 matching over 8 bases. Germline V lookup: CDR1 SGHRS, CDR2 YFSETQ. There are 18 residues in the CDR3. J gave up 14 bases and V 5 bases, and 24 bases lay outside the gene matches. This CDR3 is CASSYSGTGRGDQVTLHF. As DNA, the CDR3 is TGCGCCAGCAGTTACTCCGGGACAGGCAGGGGTGATCAAGTCACCCTCCACTTT.

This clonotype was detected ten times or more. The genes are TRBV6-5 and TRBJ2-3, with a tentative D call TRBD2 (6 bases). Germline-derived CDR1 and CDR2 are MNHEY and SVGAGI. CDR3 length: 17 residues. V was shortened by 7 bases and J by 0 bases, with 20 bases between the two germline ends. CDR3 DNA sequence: TGTGCCAGCAAACTGACGGGACTCCTGCCTAGCACAGATACGCAGTATTTT. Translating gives CASKLTGLLPSTDTQYF.

The CDR3 here is CASSLDRDSGNTIYF. CDR3 sequence (DNA): TGTGCCAGCAGTTTGGACAGAGACTCTGGAAACACCATATATTTT. The genes are TRBV12-3 or TRBV12-4 and TRBJ1-3; a weak D match, TRBD1 (6 bases). The CDR3 spans 15 residues. Trimming cost V 3 bases and J 0 bases, with 9 bases left between them.

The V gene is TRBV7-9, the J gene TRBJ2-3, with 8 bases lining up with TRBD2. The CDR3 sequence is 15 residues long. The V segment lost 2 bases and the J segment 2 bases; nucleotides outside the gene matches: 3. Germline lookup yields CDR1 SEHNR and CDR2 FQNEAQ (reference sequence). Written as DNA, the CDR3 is TGTGCCAGCAGCTTACCTAGCGGGCTCACAGATACGCAGTATTTT. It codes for CASSLPSGLTDTQYF.